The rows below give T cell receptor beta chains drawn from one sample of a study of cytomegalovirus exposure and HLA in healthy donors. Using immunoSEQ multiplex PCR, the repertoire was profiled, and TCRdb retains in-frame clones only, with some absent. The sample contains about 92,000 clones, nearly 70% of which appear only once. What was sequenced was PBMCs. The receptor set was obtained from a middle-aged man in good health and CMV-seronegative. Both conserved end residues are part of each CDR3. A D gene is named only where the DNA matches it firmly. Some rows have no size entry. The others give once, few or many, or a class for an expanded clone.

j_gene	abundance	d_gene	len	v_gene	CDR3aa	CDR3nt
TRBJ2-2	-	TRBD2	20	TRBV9	CASSPRLGSGRAVNTGELFF	TGTGCCAGCAGCCCCCGCCTCGGTAGCGGGAGGGCCGTAAACACCGGGGAGCTGTTTTTT
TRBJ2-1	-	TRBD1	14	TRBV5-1	CASRLQGAYNEQFF	TGCGCCAGCCGATTACAGGGGGCCTACAATGAGCAGTTCTTC
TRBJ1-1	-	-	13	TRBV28	CASGRGQNTEAFF	TGTGCCAGCGGGCGAGGACAGAACACTGAAGCTTTCTTT
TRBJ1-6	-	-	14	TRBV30	CASSRTPYNSPLHF	TGTGCCTCATCAAGGACACCGTATAATTCACCCCTCCACTTT
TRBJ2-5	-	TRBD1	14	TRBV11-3	CASRHDRDPETQYF	TGTGCCAGCAGACACGACAGGGACCCTGAGACCCAGTACTTC
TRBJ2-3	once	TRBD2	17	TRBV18	CASSPRTSGTSTDTQYF	TGTGCCAGCTCACCGAGGACTAGCGGTACTAGCACAGATACGCAGTATTTT
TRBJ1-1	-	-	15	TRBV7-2	CASSLLPGVANVAFF	TGTGCCAGCAGCTTATTACCGGGGGTGGCGAACGTAGCTTTCTTT
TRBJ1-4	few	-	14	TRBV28	CASTSRWGGGKLFF	TGTGCCAGCACCTCCCGATGGGGCGGTGGTAAACTGTTTTTT
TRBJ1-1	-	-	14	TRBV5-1	CASSPDSLNTEAFF	TGCGCCAGCAGCCCGGACAGCCTGAACACTGAAGCTTTCTTT
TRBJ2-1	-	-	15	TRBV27	CASSLPPTSYNEQFF	TGTGCCAGCAGTTTACCCCCTACGTCCTACAATGAGCAGTTCTTC
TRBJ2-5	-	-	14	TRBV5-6	CASSLGANQETQYF	TGTGCCAGCAGCTTGGGGGCTAACCAAGAGACCCAGTACTTC
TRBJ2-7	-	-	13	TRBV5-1	CASSFTGSYEQYF	TGCGCCAGCAGCTTTACAGGGTCCTACGAGCAGTACTTC
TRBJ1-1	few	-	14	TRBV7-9	CASSPTRRGTEAFF	TGTGCCAGCAGCCCAACTCGAAGGGGGACTGAAGCTTTCTTT
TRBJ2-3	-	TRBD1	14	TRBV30	CAWSPGGVTDTQYF	TGTGCCTGGAGTCCAGGGGGTGTCACAGATACGCAGTATTTT
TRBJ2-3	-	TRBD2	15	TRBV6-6	CASSTNRGGTDTQYF	TGTGCCAGCAGTACTAACCGGGGGGGCACAGATACGCAGTATTTT
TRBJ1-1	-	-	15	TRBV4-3	CASSQEAAEHTEAFF	TGCGCCAGCAGCCAAGAGGCCGCAGAACACACTGAAGCTTTCTTT
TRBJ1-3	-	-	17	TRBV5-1	CASSLQLGGSSGNTIYF	TGCGCCAGCAGCTTGCAGTTAGGGGGAAGCTCTGGAAACACCATATATTTT
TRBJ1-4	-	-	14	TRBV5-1	CASSFLSTNEKLFF	TGCGCCAGCAGCTTTCTTTCAACTAATGAAAAACTGTTTTTT
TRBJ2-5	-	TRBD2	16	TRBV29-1	CSVTSFASGGVETQYF	TGCAGCGTTACAAGCTTCGCTAGCGGGGGGGTAGAGACCCAGTACTTC